This passage covers 11 T cell receptor beta chains from one sample sequenced in a study of cytomegalovirus exposure and HLA in healthy donors. TCRdb keeps only in-frame clones here, not all; method: immunoSEQ multiplex PCR. The table lists about 57,000 clones, 80% to 90% of them singletons, with over 1% in the top ten. Input material: PBMCs. These receptors were collected from a woman aged 18-35 years in good health and CMV-seronegative.

CDR3 sequence reads: CASTSGGSEGEQFF. The CDR3 nucleotides read TGTGCCAGCACCTCGGGGGGGTCGGAGGGTGAGCAGTTCTTC. This chain uses TRBV7-9 with TRBJ2-1, with 8 bases lining up with TRBD2. This CDR3 is built from 14 residues. CDR1 is SEHNR and CDR2 is FQNEAQ in the germline V gene (reference sequence). V dropped 7 bases and J dropped 9; count of bases not matched to a gene: 11.

The chain carries TRBV7-6 and TRBJ2-7; D is unclear. In germline, CDR1 is SGHVS, CDR2 FNYEAQ. With 6 bases removed from V and 0 bases from J, the gap between germline ends came to 9 bases. The CDR3 is made up of 13 amino acids. This CDR3 reads CASSPGNSYEQYF. The CDR3 DNA reads TGTGCCAGCAGTCCAGGTAACTCCTACGAGCAGTACTTC.

This chain uses TRBV27 with TRBJ1-5; possible D gene TRBD1, 6 bases. The CDR3 has 16 residues. Germline CDR1 reads MNHEY; CDR2 reads SMNVEV (reference sequence). V shed 2 bases and J shed 3 bases, with 14 bases lying between them. Here the CDR3 reads CASSLLGARLNQPQHF. CDR3 nucleotides: TGTGCCAGCAGTTTACTGGGGGCCCGACTCAATCAGCCCCAGCATTTT.

V and J are TRBV4-1 and TRBJ1-2; D is possibly TRBD1 (6 bases). V dropped 4 bases and J dropped 8 bases, with 14 bases sitting between them. Germline V gene data show CDR1 as MGHRA and CDR2 as YSYEKL. The CDR3 is made up of 13 amino acids. As DNA, the CDR3 is TGCGCCAGCAGCCCCCCCCTGACAGGCGGCTACACCTTC. Encoded protein: CASSPPLTGGYTF.

The J gene is TRBJ2-1, the V gene TRBV5-4; maybe TRBD2 (5 bases). V lost 4 bases to trimming and J lost 4 bases, with 15 bases between them. Germline values: CDR1 SGHNT, CDR2 YYREEE (reference sequence). This CDR3 region has 15 residues. The CDR3 spells CASSPPGEWYNEQFF. CDR3 nucleotides: TGTGCCAGCAGCCCTCCCGGGGAGTGGTACAATGAGCAGTTCTTC.

The V call is TRBV10-2, the J call TRBJ2-2; 8 bases are a match to TRBD2. This CDR3 has 14 amino acids. The ends lost 7 bases at V and 8 bases at J; junction bases unmatched: 9. Looked up from germline, CDR1 is WSHSY and CDR2 is SAAADI. DNA of the CDR3: TGCGCCAGCACGTCGGGAGGGCCGAGGGGGGAGCTGTTTTTT. Amino acids: CASTSGGPRGELFF.

The V gene is TRBV6-1, the J gene TRBJ2-2; 8 bases align to TRBD2. Germline lookup yields CDR1 MNHNS and CDR2 SASEGT. The CDR3 is 15 amino acids. Trimming took 10 bases from V and 8 from J; bases not matched to a gene: 15. The CDR3 nucleotides read TGTGCCACCCATAGCGGGACTATAATGTCTGGGGAGCTGTTTTTT. Its translation: CATHSGTIMSGELFF.

This clone was counted a single time. This rearrangement joins TRBV6-1 to TRBJ1-5, with D perhaps matching TRBD1 (6 bases). Looked up from germline, CDR1 is MNHNS and CDR2 is SASEGT. The V gene lost 2 bases and the J gene lost 3 bases, with 14 bases spanning the gap. CDR3 length equals 16 residues. The CDR3 sequence is CASSEYGGRVNQPQHF. The CDR3 DNA sequence: TGTGCCAGCAGTGAATATGGGGGCAGGGTCAATCAGCCCCAGCATTTT.

This chain joins TRBV7-2 and TRBJ2-7; 12 nucleotides agree with TRBD2. Germline lookup yields CDR1 SGHTA and CDR2 FQGNSA. After removal of 3 bases from V and 3 bases from J, the junction contained 3 bases not matched to a gene. This CDR3 contains 15 residues. This CDR3 is CASSFGLAGSYEQYF. In DNA form, the CDR3 reads TGTGCCAGCAGCTTTGGACTAGCGGGGAGCTACGAGCAGTACTTC.

This clone was seen a single time. The chain is built from TRBV11-2 and TRBJ2-3, with 9 bases identical to TRBD2. Germline trimming cut 5 bases from V and 2 bases from J; bases unmatched to any gene: 5. The CDR3 runs to 15 residues. CDR1 and CDR2 from the germline V gene are SGHAT and FQNNGV. CDR3 in DNA: TGTGCCAGCAGCCTCGTAGCGGGGGTCACAGATACGCAGTATTTT. As protein: CASSLVAGVTDTQYF.

The chain links TRBV6-5 to TRBJ2-1; D possibly corresponds to TRBD1 (6 bases). CDR1 is MNHEY and CDR2 is SVGAGI in the germline V gene. The length of the CDR3 is 16 residues. V was shortened by 1 base and J by 0 bases, with 10 bases between the two germline ends. Written as DNA, the CDR3 is TGTGCCAGCAGTTACTGGCAGGGGAGCTCCTACAATGAGCAGTTCTTC. It encodes CASSYWQGSSYNEQFF.